Listed below are T cell receptor beta chains from one sample, sequenced in a study of blood T cell repertoires in COVID-19. Sequencing was performed with immunoSEQ multiplex PCR; in TCRdb, only in-frame clones are kept and a portion is missing. The table lists hundreds of thousands of clones, about four fifths of them singletons. Specimen: PBMCs or T cells enriched from blood (not recorded which). The receptors come from a man aged 35 to 55 who had been exposed to COVID-19. CDR3s include the opening cysteine and the closing phenylalanine or tryptophan. Each record gives: clone size, V gene, J gene, D gene, CDR3 DNA, CDR3 protein. The D gene is left open where the match is weak. The size of a clone is reported for some rows only, either as once, few or many, or as a class for expanded clones.

size: NA; V: TRBV6-1; J: TRBJ1-2; D: TRBD1; DNA: TGTGCCAGCAGTGACCCTCAGGGGGATGGCTACACCTTC; CDR3: CASSDPQGDGYTF
size: NA; V: TRBV20-1; J: TRBJ2-3; D: TRBD1; DNA: TGCAGTGCTAGTCCAGGACAGGTTGGACTGGTATTGCAGTATTTT; CDR3: CSASPGQVGLVLQYF
size: NA; V: TRBV3-1/TRBV3-2; J: TRBJ2-1; D: TRBD2; DNA: TGTGCCAGCAGCGACGACTCTAGCGGGAGCTACAATGAGCAGTTCTTC; CDR3: CASSDDSSGSYNEQFF
size: NA; V: TRBV2; J: TRBJ1-4; D: NA; DNA: TGTGCCAGCAGTGAAGCAGCAGGAAGGAATGAAAAACTGTTTTTT; CDR3: CASSEAAGRNEKLFF
size: NA; V: TRBV19; J: TRBJ2-2; D: TRBD2; DNA: TGTGCCAGTAGTAGGGCTGTAGCGGGAGGAATCGGGGAGCTGTTTTTT; CDR3: CASSRAVAGGIGELFF
size: NA; V: TRBV7-9; J: TRBJ1-2; D: TRBD1; DNA: TGTGCCAGCAGCTCGCCTCCGGGTGGACAGGGCCAAGGCTACACCTTC; CDR3: CASSSPPGGQGQGYTF
size: NA; V: TRBV12-5; J: TRBJ1-1; D: TRBD1; DNA: TGTGCTAGTGAGCTCTTAGGGACAGCTATAAGGGGGAACACTGAAGCTTTCTTT; CDR3: CASELLGTAIRGNTEAFF
size: few; V: TRBV10-1; J: TRBJ2-5; D: NA; DNA: TGCGCCAGCAATCTCCAAGAGACCCAGTACTTC; CDR3: CASNLQETQYF
size: NA; V: TRBV12-3/TRBV12-4; J: TRBJ1-1; D: NA; DNA: TGTGCCAGCAGTGCCAGGGAGGTTGAAGCTTTCTTT; CDR3: CASSAREVEAFF
size: NA; V: TRBV19; J: TRBJ2-3; D: NA; DNA: TGTGCCAGCCGGAGAGGCCCAGATACGCAGTATTTT; CDR3: CASRRGPDTQYF
size: many; V: TRBV6-4; J: TRBJ2-1; D: TRBD2; DNA: TGTGCCAGCAGTGACACCCCGGGACTAGCGGGAGTCAATGAGCAGTTCTTC; CDR3: CASSDTPGLAGVNEQFF
size: few; V: TRBV7-9; J: TRBJ2-7; D: TRBD2; DNA: TGTGCCAGCAGCTCCGTAGCGGGAGTGGGGGAGCAGTACTTC; CDR3: CASSSVAGVGEQYF
size: NA; V: TRBV30; J: TRBJ1-5; D: TRBD1; DNA: TGTGCCTGGAGCAGACAGGGCGGTCAGCCCCAGCATTTT; CDR3: CAWSRQGGQPQHF
size: NA; V: TRBV5-8; J: TRBJ1-2; D: NA; DNA: TGTGCCAGCAGCTACGGAGATGGCTACACCTTC; CDR3: CASSYGDGYTF
size: NA; V: TRBV4-1; J: TRBJ2-3; D: TRBD2; DNA: TGCGCCAGCAGCCAACCGACTAGCGGGATTCGCACAGATACGCAGTATTTT; CDR3: CASSQPTSGIRTDTQYF
size: once; V: TRBV2; J: TRBJ2-7; D: NA; DNA: TGTGCCAGTGCGGGTCCGGGGGGCACCTACGAGCAGTACTTC; CDR3: CASAGPGGTYEQYF
size: few; V: TRBV29-1; J: TRBJ2-1; D: NA; DNA: TGCAGCGTGGGGCACAACAATGAGCAGTTCTTC; CDR3: CSVGHNNEQFF
size: NA; V: TRBV2; J: TRBJ1-2; D: NA; DNA: TGTGCCAGCAGTGAACGGGGGAATGGCGGCTACACCTTC; CDR3: CASSERGNGGYTF
size: NA; V: TRBV29-1; J: TRBJ1-5; D: NA; DNA: TGCAGCGCCCTCAGTGGGGGGGCCAATCAGCCCCAGCATTTT; CDR3: CSALSGGANQPQHF
size: few; V: TRBV18; J: TRBJ2-3; D: NA; DNA: TGTGCCAGCTCACCTCGTATACAGGGAGATCGGAGTACGCAGTATTTT; CDR3: CASSPRIQGDRSTQYF
size: NA; V: TRBV5-6; J: TRBJ1-2; D: NA; DNA: TGTGCCAGCAGCTTGACTTCACAGGACTATGGCTACACCTTC; CDR3: CASSLTSQDYGYTF
size: NA; V: TRBV19; J: TRBJ1-2; D: NA; DNA: TGTGCCAGTAGCTCTGATGGCTACACCTTC; CDR3: CASSSDGYTF
size: NA; V: TRBV21-1; J: TRBJ2-5; D: NA; DNA: TGTGCCAGCAGCAAACTAGCGGGAGGGGAATGGGAGACCCAGTACTTC; CDR3: CASSKLAGGEWETQYF
size: NA; V: TRBV3-1/TRBV3-2; J: TRBJ2-5; D: TRBD2; DNA: TGTGCCAGCAGCTTTTTAACCGGGACTAGTAACCAGGAGACCCAGTACTTC; CDR3: CASSFLTGTSNQETQYF
size: few; V: TRBV5-1; J: TRBJ1-2; D: TRBD1; DNA: TGCGCCAGCAGCCCATACGGGACAGGGGTCACCTTC; CDR3: CASSPYGTGVTF
size: NA; V: TRBV6-5; J: TRBJ1-1; D: NA; DNA: TGTGCCACCCAATCAAGGGACGGGGGAACTGAAGCTTTCTTT; CDR3: CATQSRDGGTEAFF
size: many; V: TRBV4-1; J: TRBJ2-7; D: TRBD2; DNA: TGCGCCAGCAGCAGTCTAGCGGGCTACGAGCAGTACTTC; CDR3: CASSSLAGYEQYF
size: NA; V: TRBV10-3; J: TRBJ2-7; D: TRBD2; DNA: TGTGCCATCAGACCCGAGTTCGGGGGAGGGCGAGGCTACGAGCAGTACTTC; CDR3: CAIRPEFGGGRGYEQYF
size: NA; V: TRBV12-3/TRBV12-4; J: TRBJ2-7; D: TRBD2; DNA: TGTGCCAGCAGTTCTCTAGCGGGGGCGGCCGCTTTC; CDR3: CASSSLAGAAAF
size: once; V: TRBV21-1; J: TRBJ1-3; D: NA; DNA: TGTGCCAGCAGCCCGGTTAACAGACACTCTGGAAACACCATATATTTT; CDR3: CASSPVNRHSGNTIYF
size: NA; V: TRBV5-1; J: TRBJ2-5; D: TRBD1; DNA: TGCGCCAGCAGCTTGGCCATATTATCCGGGACAGAAGAGACCCAGTACTTC; CDR3: CASSLAILSGTEETQYF
size: NA; V: TRBV30; J: TRBJ1-4; D: NA; DNA: TGTGCCTGGAGTGTACAGGCGGGGGGACACAATTTT; CDR3: CAWSVQAGGHNF
size: NA; V: TRBV27; J: TRBJ1-4; D: NA; DNA: TGTGCCAGCAGTTCGTATTCGATCGGGGAACTGTTTTTT; CDR3: CASSSYSIGELFF
size: NA; V: TRBV9; J: TRBJ1-1; D: NA; DNA: TGTGCCAGCCGCGGGCCAGTGAACACTGAAGCTTTCTTT; CDR3: CASRGPVNTEAFF
size: few; V: TRBV7-2; J: TRBJ1-2; D: NA; DNA: TGTGCCAGCTCCCCAGGAGGTTCTAACTATGGCTACACCTTC; CDR3: CASSPGGSNYGYTF
size: few; V: TRBV7-9; J: TRBJ2-1; D: NA; DNA: TGTGCCAGCAGCTTAGCGTACAGTGGGACAAGCTCCTACAATGAGCAGTTCTTC; CDR3: CASSLAYSGTSSYNEQFF
size: NA; V: TRBV6-5; J: TRBJ1-5; D: NA; DNA: TGTGCCAGCGTAACGGAGGTTTTTGGTCAGCCCCAGCATTTT; CDR3: CASVTEVFGQPQHF
size: NA; V: TRBV7-8; J: TRBJ2-5; D: TRBD2; DNA: TGTGCCAGCAGCTTTGCCCTCGGCGGGAGACAAGAGACCCAGTACTTC; CDR3: CASSFALGGRQETQYF
size: NA; V: TRBV7-9; J: TRBJ2-4; D: TRBD2; DNA: TGTGCCAGCAGCCGGACTAGCGACATTCAGTACTTC; CDR3: CASSRTSDIQYF
size: NA; V: TRBV5-5; J: TRBJ2-7; D: NA; DNA: TGTGCCAGCAGCTTTGGGGCAGACACAGGACGGAGCTACGAGCAGTACTTC; CDR3: CASSFGADTGRSYEQYF
size: NA; V: TRBV29-1; J: TRBJ2-7; D: TRBD2; DNA: TGCAGCGTTCTCCCTCCTAGCGGGACGGACGAGCAGTACTTC; CDR3: CSVLPPSGTDEQYF
size: NA; V: TRBV19; J: TRBJ1-3; D: NA; DNA: TGTGCCAGTAACTCATACTCTGGAAACACCATATATTTT; CDR3: CASNSYSGNTIYF
size: NA; V: TRBV4-2; J: TRBJ1-5; D: NA; DNA: TGTGCCAGCAGCCAAGTCAGGGAATTCAATCAGCCCCAGCATTTT; CDR3: CASSQVREFNQPQHF
size: few; V: TRBV7-6; J: TRBJ2-1; D: NA; DNA: TGTGCCAGCAGCTTTAGCGGCTACAATGAGCAGTTCTTC; CDR3: CASSFSGYNEQFF
size: NA; V: TRBV7-9; J: TRBJ2-3; D: TRBD2; DNA: TGTGCCAGCACCAATAGCGGGAGGGAAACCCGCACAGATACGCAGTATTTT; CDR3: CASTNSGRETRTDTQYF
size: NA; V: TRBV5-1; J: TRBJ2-7; D: TRBD2; DNA: TGCGCCAGCAAGAGGACGAGCGGGAGCGGAATCTACGAGCAGTACTTC; CDR3: CASKRTSGSGIYEQYF
size: few; V: TRBV4-1; J: TRBJ1-2; D: TRBD1; DNA: TGCGCCAGCAGCCGAGGGACAGGGGAGCGGGATGGCTACACCTTC; CDR3: CASSRGTGERDGYTF
size: NA; V: TRBV3-1/TRBV3-2; J: TRBJ1-3; D: NA; DNA: TGTGCCAGCAGCTACCGGGTTTCGGGAAACACCATATATTTT; CDR3: CASSYRVSGNTIYF
size: NA; V: TRBV5-1; J: TRBJ2-1; D: NA; DNA: TGCGCCAGCAGCTTGGCCGGGTCTATAAATGAGCAGTTCTTC; CDR3: CASSLAGSINEQFF
size: NA; V: TRBV5-4; J: TRBJ1-4; D: NA; DNA: TGTGCCAGCAGCTTGGCCGGAAAACTGTTTTTT; CDR3: CASSLAGKLFF
size: NA; V: TRBV19; J: TRBJ1-1; D: TRBD1; DNA: TGTGCCAGTAGCTCACATCGACAGGGGGCGAGCACTGAAGCTTTCTTT; CDR3: CASSSHRQGASTEAFF
size: NA; V: TRBV2; J: TRBJ1-2; D: TRBD1; DNA: TGTGCCAGCAGTCGGACAGGGCAGGGGTCCTTC; CDR3: CASSRTGQGSF